This T cell receptor (beta chain) was recovered during a study of T cell repertoires in cytomegalovirus infection. About the research overall: It can be stated that public TCR beta signatures indicated CMV infection as well as a matching HLA type.

Details on this clonotype: Its antigen is not known.

V was clipped by 0 bases and J by 0 bases, with 12 bases between them. Germline CDR1 reads SQVTM; CDR2 reads ANQGSEA. The CDR3 covers 15 residues. A single record per CDR3 protein comes from TCRdb applying MiXCR to the reads. The sample consists of 250,000 to 300,000 distinct CDR3 sequences, more than 15% of them appearing once. Study results and limitations: HLA-C-restricted CMV clonotypes gave the most frequent clonotype in two of eight donors.

Sequencing was performed on CD8+ T cells from PBMCs. The V call is TRBV29-1, the J call TRBJ2-7; D may be TRBD2 (5 bases). This TCR came from a human donor in good health (CMV status not recorded). Some clones in this sample may be carry-over from other donors' samples. CDR3 sequence: CSVEDPDGISYEQYF. DNA of the CDR3: TGCAGCGTTGAAGACCCTGACGGGATCTCCTACGAGCAGTACTTC.